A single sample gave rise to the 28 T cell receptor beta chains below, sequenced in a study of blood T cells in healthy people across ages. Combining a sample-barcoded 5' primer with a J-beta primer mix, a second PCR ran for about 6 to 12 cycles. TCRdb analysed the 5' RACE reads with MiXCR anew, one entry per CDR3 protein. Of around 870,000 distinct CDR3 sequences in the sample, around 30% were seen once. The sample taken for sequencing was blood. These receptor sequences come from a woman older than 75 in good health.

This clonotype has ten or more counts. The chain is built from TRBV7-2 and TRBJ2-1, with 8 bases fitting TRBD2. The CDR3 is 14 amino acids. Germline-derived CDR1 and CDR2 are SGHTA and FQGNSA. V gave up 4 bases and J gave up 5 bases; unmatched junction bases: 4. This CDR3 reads CASSSGGTNNEQFF. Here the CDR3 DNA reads TGTGCCAGCAGCTCGGGGGGGACCAACAATGAGCAGTTCTTC.

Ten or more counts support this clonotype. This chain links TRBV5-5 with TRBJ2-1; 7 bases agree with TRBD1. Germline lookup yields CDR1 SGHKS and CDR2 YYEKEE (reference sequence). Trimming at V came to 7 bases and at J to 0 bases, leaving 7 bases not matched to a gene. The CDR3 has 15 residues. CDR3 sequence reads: CASGVRDSSYNEQFF. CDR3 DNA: TGTGCCAGCGGGGTCCGGGACAGCTCCTACAATGAGCAGTTCTTC.

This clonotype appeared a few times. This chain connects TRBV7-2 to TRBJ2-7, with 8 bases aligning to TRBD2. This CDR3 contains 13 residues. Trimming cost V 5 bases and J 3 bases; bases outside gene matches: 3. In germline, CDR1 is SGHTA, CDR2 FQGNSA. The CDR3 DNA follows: TGTGCCAGCAGCGGTAGCGGGGTCTACGAGCAGTACTTC. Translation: CASSGSGVYEQYF.

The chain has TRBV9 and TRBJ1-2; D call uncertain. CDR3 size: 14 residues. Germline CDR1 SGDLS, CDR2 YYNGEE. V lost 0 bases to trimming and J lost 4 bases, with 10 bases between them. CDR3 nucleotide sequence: TGTGCCAGCAGCGTAGGTGAAGCCCCCTATGGCTACACCTTC. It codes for CASSVGEAPYGYTF.

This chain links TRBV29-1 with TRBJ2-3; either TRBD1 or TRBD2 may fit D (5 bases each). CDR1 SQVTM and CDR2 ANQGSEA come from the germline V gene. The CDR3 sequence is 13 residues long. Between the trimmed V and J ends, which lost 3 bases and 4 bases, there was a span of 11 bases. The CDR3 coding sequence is TGCAGCGTTGAGAGGGGCGGCCCAGATACGCAGTATTTT. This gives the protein CSVERGGPDTQYF.

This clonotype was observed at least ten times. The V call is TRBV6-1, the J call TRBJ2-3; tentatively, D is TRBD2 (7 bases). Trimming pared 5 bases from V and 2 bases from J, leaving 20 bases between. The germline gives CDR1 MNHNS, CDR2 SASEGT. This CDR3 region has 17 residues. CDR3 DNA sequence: TGTGCCAGCAGTCGACGTTACGGGGGGCAGTCCACAGATACGCAGTATTTT. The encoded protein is CASSRRYGGQSTDTQYF.

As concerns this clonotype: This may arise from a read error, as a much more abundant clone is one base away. CDR3 loop: CSAPGQGGSGANVRTF. The CDR3 DNA follows: TGCAGCGCCCCCGGACAGGGAGGCTCTGGGGCCAACGTCCGGACTTTC. This chain connects TRBV29-1 to TRBJ2-6; TRBD1 matches 8 bases. Germline-derived CDR1 and CDR2 are SQVTM and ANQGSEA. This CDR3 is 16 amino acids long.

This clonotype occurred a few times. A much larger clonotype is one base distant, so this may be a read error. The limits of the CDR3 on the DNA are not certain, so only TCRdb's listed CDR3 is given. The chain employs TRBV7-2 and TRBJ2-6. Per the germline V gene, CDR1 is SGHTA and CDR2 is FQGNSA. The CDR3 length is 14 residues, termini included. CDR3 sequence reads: CASSFGSGANVRTF.

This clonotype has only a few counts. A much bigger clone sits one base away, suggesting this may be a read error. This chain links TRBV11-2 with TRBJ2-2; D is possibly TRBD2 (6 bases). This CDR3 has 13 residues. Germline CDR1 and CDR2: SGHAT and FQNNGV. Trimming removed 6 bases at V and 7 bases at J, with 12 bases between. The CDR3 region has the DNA TGTGCCAGCAGGGGACGGGGGATCGGGGAGCTGTTTTTT. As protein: CASRGRGIGELFF. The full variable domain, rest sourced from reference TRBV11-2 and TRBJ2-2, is EAGVAQSPRYKIIEKRQSVAFWCNPISGHATLYWYQQILGQGPKLLIQFQNNGVVDDSQLPKDRFSAERLKGVDSTLKIQPAKLEDSAVYLCASRGRGIGELFFGEGSRLTVL.

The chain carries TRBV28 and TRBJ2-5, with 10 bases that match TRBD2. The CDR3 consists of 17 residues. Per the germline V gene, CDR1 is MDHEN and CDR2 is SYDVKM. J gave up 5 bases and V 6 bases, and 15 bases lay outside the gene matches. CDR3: CASSAEEGLALAETQYF. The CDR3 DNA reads TGTGCCAGCAGCGCAGAGGAGGGACTAGCGTTGGCGGAGACCCAGTACTTC. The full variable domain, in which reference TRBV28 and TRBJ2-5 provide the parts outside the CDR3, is DVKVTQSSRYLVKRTGEKVFLECVQDMDHENMFWYRQDPGLGLRLIYFSYDVKMKEKGDIPEGYSVSREKKERFSLILESASTNQTSMYLCASSAEEGLALAETQYFGPGTRLLVL.

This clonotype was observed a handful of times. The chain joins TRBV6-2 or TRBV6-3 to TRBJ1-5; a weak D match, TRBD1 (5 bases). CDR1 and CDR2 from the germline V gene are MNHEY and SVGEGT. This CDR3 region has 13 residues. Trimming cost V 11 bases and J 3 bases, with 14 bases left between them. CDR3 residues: CAAQRGPNQPQHF. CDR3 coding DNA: TGTGCCGCCCAGCGGGGCCCCAATCAGCCCCAGCATTTT.

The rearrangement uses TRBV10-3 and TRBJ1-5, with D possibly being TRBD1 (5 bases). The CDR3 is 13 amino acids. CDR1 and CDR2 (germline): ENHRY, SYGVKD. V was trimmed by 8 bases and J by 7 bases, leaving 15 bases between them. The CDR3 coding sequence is TGTGCCATCGGCCCCTCATGGGACCAGCCCCAGCATTTT. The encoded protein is CAIGPSWDQPQHF.

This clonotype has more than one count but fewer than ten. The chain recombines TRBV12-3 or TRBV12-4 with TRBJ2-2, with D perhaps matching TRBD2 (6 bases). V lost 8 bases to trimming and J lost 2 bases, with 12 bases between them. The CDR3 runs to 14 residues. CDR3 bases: TGTGCCAGCCTTGACGGGGGTAACACCGGGGAGCTGTTTTTT. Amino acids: CASLDGGNTGELFF.

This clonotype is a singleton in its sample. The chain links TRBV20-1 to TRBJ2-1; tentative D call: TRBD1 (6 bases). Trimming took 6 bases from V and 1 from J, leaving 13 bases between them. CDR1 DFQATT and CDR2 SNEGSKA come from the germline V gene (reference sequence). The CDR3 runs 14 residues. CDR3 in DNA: TGCAGTGCAACTGGACAGATTTCCTACAATGAGCAGTTCTTC. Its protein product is CSATGQISYNEQFF.

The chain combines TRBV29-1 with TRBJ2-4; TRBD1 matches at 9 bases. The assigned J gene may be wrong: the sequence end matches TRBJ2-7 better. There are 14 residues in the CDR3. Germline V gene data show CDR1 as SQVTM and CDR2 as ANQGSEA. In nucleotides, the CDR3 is TGCAGCGTTGAAGGAGACAGGGGGATCGACGAGCAGTACTTC. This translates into CSVEGDRGIDEQYF.

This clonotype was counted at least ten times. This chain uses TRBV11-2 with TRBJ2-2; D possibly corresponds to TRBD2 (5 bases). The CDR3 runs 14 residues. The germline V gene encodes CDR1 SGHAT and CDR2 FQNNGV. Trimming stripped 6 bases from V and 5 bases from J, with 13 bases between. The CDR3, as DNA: TGTGCCAGCAGACCAGCCCGGGGAACCGGGGAGCTGTTTTTT. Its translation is CASRPARGTGELFF.

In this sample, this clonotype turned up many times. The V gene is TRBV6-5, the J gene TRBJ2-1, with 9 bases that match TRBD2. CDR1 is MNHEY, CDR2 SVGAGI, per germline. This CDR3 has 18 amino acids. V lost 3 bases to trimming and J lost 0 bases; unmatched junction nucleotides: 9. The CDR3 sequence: CASSYAAGGRGSYNEQFF. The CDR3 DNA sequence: TGTGCCAGCAGTTATGCAGCGGGGGGTAGGGGCTCCTACAATGAGCAGTTCTTC.

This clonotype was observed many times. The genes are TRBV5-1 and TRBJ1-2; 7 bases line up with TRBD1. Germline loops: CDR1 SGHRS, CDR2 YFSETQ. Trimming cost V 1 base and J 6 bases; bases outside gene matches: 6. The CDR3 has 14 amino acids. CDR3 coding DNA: TGCGCCAGCAGCTTGAGGACAGGCAGCGATGGCTACACCTTC. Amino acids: CASSLRTGSDGYTF.

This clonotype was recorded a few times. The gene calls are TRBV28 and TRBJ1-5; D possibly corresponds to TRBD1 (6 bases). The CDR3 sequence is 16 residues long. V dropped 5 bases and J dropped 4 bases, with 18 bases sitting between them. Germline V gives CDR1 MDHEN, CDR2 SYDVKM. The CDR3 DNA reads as TGTGCCAGCAGTAGAGGCCGGTTTACAGGGAATCAGCCCCAGCATTTT. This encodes CASSRGRFTGNQPQHF. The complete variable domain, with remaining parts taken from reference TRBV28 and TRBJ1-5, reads DVKVTQSSRYLVKRTGEKVFLECVQDMDHENMFWYRQDPGLGLRLIYFSYDVKMKEKGDIPEGYSVSREKKERFSLILESASTNQTSMYLCASSRGRFTGNQPQHFGDGTRLSIL.

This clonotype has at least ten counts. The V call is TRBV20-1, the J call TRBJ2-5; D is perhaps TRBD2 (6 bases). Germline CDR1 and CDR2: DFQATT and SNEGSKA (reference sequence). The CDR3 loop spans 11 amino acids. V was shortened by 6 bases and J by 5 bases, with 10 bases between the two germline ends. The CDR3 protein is CSALRGETQYF. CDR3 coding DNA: TGCAGTGCCTTACGGGGGGAGACCCAGTACTTC.

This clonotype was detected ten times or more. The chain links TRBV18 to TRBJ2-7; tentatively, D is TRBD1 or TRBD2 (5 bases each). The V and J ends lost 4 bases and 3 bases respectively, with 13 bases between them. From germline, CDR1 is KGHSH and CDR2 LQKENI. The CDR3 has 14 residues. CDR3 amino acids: CASSLWDGDYEQYF. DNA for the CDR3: TGTGCCAGCTCACTGTGGGACGGAGACTACGAGCAGTACTTC.

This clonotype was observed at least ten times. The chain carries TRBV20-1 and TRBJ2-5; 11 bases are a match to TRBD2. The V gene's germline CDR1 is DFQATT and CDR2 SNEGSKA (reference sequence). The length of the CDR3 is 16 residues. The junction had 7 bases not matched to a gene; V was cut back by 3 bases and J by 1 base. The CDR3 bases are TGCAGTGCTAGGGGGACTAGCGGAACCATCCAAGAGACCCAGTACTTC. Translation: CSARGTSGTIQETQYF.

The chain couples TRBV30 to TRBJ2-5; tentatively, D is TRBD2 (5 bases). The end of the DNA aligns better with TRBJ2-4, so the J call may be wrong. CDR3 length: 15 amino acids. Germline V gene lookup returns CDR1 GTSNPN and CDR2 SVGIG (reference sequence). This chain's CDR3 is CVLAGGSGVQNIQYF. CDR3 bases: TGTGTATTGGCGGGTGGATCCGGGGTCCAAAACATTCAGTACTTC.

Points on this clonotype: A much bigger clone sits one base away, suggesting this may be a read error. CDR3 in amino acids: CATKSGGTQYF. For the CDR3, the DNA is TGCGCCACTAAATCCGGGGGGACCCAGTACTTC. This chain uses TRBV10-2 with TRBJ2-4, with D maybe TRBD2 (6 bases). The better agreement between TRBJ2-5 and the DNA end casts doubt on the J call. Germline V gene lookup returns CDR1 WSHSY and CDR2 SAAADI. This CDR3 spans 11 amino acids.

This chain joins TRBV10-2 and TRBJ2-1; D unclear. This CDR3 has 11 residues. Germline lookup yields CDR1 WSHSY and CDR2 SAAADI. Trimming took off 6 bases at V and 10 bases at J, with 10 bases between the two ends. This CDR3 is CASRDTAEQFF. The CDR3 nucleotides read TGCGCCAGCAGGGATACAGCCGAGCAGTTCTTC.

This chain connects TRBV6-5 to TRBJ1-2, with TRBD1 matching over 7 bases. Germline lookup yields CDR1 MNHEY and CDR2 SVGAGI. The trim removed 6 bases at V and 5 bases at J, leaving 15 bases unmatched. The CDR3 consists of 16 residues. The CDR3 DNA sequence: TGTGCCAGCAGACCCGTCTCCGCCGGGACAGTTTATGGCTACACCTTC. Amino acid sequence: CASRPVSAGTVYGYTF.

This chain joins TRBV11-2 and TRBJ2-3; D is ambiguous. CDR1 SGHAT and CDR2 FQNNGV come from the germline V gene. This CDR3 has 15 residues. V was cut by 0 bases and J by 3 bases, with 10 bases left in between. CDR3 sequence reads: CASSLEFGRTDTQYF. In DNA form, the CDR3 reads TGTGCCAGCAGCTTAGAATTTGGCAGAACAGATACGCAGTATTTT.

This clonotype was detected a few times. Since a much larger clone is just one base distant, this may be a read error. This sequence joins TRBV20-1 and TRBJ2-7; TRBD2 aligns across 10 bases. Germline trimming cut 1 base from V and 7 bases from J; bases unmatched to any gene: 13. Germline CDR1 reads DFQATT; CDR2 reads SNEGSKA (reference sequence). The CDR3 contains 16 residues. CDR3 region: CSARGVAGGLYNEQYF. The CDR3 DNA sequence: TGCAGTGCTAGAGGAGTAGCGGGGGGCCTCTACAATGAGCAGTACTTC.